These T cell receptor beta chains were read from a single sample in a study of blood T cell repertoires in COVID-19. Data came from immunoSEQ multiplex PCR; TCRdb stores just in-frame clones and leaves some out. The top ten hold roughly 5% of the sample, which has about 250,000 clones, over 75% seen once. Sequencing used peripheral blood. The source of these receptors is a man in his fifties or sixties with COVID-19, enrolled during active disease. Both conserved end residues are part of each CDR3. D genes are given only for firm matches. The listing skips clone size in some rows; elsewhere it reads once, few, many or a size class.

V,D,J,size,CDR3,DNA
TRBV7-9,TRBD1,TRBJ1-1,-,CASSQQGGGTEAFF,TGTGCCAGCAGCCAACAGGGGGGAGGAACTGAAGCTTTCTTT
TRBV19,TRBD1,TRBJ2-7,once,CATQRQGAYYEQYF,TGTGCCACCCAAAGACAGGGGGCATACTACGAGCAGTACTTC
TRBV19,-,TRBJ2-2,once,CASSIYPGELFF,TGTGCCAGTAGTATATATCCCGGGGAGCTGTTTTTT
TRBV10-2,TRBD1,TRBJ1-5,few,CASSETGGGQPQHF,TGCGCCAGCAGTGAGACAGGGGGAGGACAGCCCCAGCATTTT
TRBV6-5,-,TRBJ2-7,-,CATGPGAYEQYF,TGTGCCACCGGTCCGGGAGCCTACGAGCAGTACTTC
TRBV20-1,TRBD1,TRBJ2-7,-,CSVGTGYEQYF,TGCAGTGTCGGGACAGGGTACGAGCAGTACTTC
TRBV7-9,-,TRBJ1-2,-,CASSMTVANYGYTF,TGTGCCAGCAGTATGACAGTAGCTAACTATGGCTACACCTTC
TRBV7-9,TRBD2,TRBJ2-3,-,CASSLLVASGGITDTQYF,TGTGCCAGCAGCTTATTGGTTGCTAGCGGGGGGATAACAGATACGCAGTATTTT
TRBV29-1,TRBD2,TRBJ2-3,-,CSVAGLAISTDTQYF,TGCAGCGTTGCGGGACTAGCGATATCCACAGATACGCAGTATTTT
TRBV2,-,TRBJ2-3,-,CASSVRVATDTQYF,TGTGCCAGCAGTGTCAGGGTAGCCACAGATACGCAGTATTTT
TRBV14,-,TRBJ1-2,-,CASSQGGPPFSGYTF,TGTGCCAGCAGCCAAGGTGGGCCGCCTTTCTCTGGCTACACCTTC
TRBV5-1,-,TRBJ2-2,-,CASSLQGTGNTGELFF,TGCGCCAGCAGCTTGCAGGGGACCGGGAACACCGGGGAGCTGTTTTTT
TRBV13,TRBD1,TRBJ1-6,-,CASSSGQGYNSPLHF,TGTGCCAGCAGCTCGGGACAGGGGTATAATTCACCCCTCCACTTT
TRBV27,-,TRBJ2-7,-,CASSSPAREQYF,TGTGCCAGCAGTTCCCCAGCGCGGGAGCAGTACTTC
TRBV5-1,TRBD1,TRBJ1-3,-,CASSFGGQGSGNTIYF,TGCGCCAGCAGCTTTGGGGGACAGGGGTCTGGAAACACCATATATTTT
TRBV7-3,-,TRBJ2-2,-,CASSQGGTGELFF,TGTGCCAGCAGCCAAGGCGGGACCGGGGAGCTGTTTTTT
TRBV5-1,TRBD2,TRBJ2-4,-,CASTPRAGGLGNIQYF,TGCGCCAGCACCCCCCGAGCGGGGGGGCTTGGAAACATTCAGTACTTC
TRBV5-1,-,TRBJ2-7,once,CASSLDSPTRNEQYF,TGCGCCAGCAGCTTGGACTCCCCGACACGGAACGAGCAGTACTTC
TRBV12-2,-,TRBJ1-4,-,CASRSQAGHGLRLGATNEKLFF,TGTGCAAGTCGCTCCCAAGCCGGACACGGGTTGAGGTTAGGGGCAACTAATGAAAAACTGTTTTTT
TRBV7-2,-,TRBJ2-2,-,CASSLGLGGSGELFF,TGTGCCAGCAGCTTAGGTTTAGGGGGATCCGGGGAGCTGTTTTTT
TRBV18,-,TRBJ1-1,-,CAAPLQGISTEAFF,TGTGCCGCCCCGTTGCAGGGAATAAGCACTGAAGCTTTCTTT
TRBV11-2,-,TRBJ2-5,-,CASSLDGGYRETQYF,TGTGCCAGCAGCTTAGATGGAGGTTACCGGGAGACCCAGTACTTC
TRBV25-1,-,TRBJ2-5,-,CASSPRDEETQYF,TGTGCCAGCAGTCCGCGGGACGAAGAGACCCAGTACTTC
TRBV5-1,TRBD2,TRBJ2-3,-,CASSFTSGTDTQYF,TGCGCCAGCAGCTTCACTAGCGGGACAGATACGCAGTATTTT
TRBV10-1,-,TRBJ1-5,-,CASRDRNQPQHF,TGCGCCAGCAGGGACAGAAATCAGCCCCAGCATTTT
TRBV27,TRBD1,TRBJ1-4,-,CASRRAGGTTNEKLFF,TGTGCCAGCCGACGGGCAGGGGGCACAACTAATGAAAAACTGTTTTTT
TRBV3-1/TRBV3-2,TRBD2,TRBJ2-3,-,CASSQDLAGNEDTQYF,TGTGCCAGCAGCCAAGATTTAGCGGGGAATGAAGATACGCAGTATTTT
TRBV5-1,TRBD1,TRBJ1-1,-,CASSFGQGGSTEAFF,TGCGCCAGCAGCTTCGGACAGGGCGGGTCCACTGAAGCTTTCTTT
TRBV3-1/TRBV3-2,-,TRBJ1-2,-,CASSPREAYGYTF,TGTGCCAGCAGCCCTAGGGAGGCCTATGGCTACACCTTC
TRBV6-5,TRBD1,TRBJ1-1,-,CASSSDRGGTEAFF,TGTGCCAGCAGTTCGGACAGGGGAGGGACTGAAGCTTTCTTT
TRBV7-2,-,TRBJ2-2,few,CASSLVLSPNTGELFF,TGTGCCAGCAGCTTAGTATTGTCCCCGAACACCGGGGAGCTGTTTTTT